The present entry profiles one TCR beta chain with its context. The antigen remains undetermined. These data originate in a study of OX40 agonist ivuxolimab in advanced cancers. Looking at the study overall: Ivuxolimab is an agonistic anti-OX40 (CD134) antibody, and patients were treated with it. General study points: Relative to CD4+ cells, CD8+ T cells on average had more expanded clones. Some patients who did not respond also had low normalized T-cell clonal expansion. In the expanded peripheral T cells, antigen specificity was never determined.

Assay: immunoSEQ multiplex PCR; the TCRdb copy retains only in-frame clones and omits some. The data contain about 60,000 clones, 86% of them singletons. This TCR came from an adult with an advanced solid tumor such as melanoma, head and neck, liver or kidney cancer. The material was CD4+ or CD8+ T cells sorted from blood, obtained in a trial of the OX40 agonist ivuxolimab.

The CDR3 sequence: CAISALDETSKGDEQFF. CDR3 DNA sequence: TGTGCCATCAGTGCCCTCGATGAGACTAGCAAAGGGGATGAGCAGTTCTTC. V gene TRBV10-3 combines with J gene TRBJ2-1, with 7 bases identical to TRBD2. The CDR3 consists of 17 residues. J gave up 8 bases and V 4 bases, and 17 bases lay outside the gene matches. Germline loops: CDR1 ENHRY, CDR2 SYGVKD.